The clone carrying this T cell receptor beta chain was recorded only once. Its antigen remains unknown. This sample is drawn from a study of spatial heterogeneity in lung cancer. Whole-study findings and limits: Resection saw ubiquitous expanded tumor TCRs appear in blood more than follow-up did.

Each TCR cDNA molecule bore a unique molecular identifier. One entry per CDR3 protein, called by TCRdb with MiXCR from the 5' RACE reads. The sample lists 15,000 to 20,000 distinct CDR3 sequences, 20% to 25% occurring once. This CDR3 contains 15 residues. V lost 8 bases to trimming and J lost 3 bases, with 19 bases between them. Germline assignment: CDR1 MNHEY and CDR2 SVGAGI. Time point indicated: sample taken at primary tumor resection. In each case, whole RNA from tumor, nontumor lung or frozen PBMC was sequenced unsorted. The donors were approximately 65 patients with non-small cell lung cancer that was early-stage and untreated.

The chain links TRBV6-5 to TRBJ1-1; maybe TRBD1 (5 bases). The origin of this receptor is a female donor with early-stage non-small cell lung cancer. The sequencing here drew on PBMCs, taken at surgery. The DNA of the CDR3 is TGTGCCAGCCTCGTGGTGAGGGGACGGGACACTGAAGCTTTCTTT. It yields the protein CASLVVRGRDTEAFF.